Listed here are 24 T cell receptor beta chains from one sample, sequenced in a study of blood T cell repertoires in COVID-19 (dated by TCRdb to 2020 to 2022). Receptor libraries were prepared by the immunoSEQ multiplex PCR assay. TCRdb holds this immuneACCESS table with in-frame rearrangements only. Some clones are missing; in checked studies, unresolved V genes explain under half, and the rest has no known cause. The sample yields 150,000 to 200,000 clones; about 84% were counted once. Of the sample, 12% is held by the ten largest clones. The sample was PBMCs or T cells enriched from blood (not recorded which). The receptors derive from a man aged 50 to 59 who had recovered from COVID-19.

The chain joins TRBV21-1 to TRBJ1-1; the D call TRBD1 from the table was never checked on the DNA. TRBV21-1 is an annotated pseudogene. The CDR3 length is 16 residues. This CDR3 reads CASSKDRTGMNTEAFF. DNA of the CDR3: TGTGCCAGCAGCAAAGATAGGACAGGCATGAACACTGAAGCTTTCTTT.

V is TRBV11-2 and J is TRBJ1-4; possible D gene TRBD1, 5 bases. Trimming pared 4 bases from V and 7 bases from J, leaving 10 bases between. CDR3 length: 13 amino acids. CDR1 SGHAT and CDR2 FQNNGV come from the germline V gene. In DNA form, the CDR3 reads TGTGCCAGCAGCTCCCGGGGGGGTGAAAAACTGTTTTTT. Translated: CASSSRGGEKLFF.

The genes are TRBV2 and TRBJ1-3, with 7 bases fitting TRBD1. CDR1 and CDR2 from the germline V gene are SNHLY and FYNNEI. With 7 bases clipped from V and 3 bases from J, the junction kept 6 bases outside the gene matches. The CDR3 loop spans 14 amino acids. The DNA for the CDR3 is TGTGCCAGCACCGAGGGGACAGTTGGAAACACCATATATTTT. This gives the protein CASTEGTVGNTIYF. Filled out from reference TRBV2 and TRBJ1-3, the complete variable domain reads EPEVTQTPSHQVTQMGQEVILRCVPISNHLYFYWYRQILGQKVEFLVSFYNNEISEKSEIFDDQFSVERPDGSNFTLKIRSTKLEDSAMYFCASTEGTVGNTIYFGEGSWLTVV.

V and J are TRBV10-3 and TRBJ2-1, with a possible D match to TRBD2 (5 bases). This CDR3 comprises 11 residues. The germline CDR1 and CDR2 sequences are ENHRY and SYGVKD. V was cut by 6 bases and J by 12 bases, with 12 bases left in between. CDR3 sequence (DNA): TGTGCCATCAGCCACGGGATTAGGCAGTTCTTC. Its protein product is CAISHGIRQFF.

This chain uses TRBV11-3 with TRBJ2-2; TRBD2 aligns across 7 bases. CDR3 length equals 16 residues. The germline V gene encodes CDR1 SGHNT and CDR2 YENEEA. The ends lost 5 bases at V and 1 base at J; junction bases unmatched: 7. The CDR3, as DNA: TGTGCCAGCAGCCCTCGACCTAGCGGGAACACCGGGGAGCTGTTTTTT. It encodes CASSPRPSGNTGELFF.

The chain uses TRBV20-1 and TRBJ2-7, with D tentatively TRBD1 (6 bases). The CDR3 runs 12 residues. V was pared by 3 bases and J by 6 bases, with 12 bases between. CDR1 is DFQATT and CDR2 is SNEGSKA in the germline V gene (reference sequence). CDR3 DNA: TGCAGTGCTAGTCATAGGGGGATCGAGCAGTACTTC. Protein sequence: CSASHRGIEQYF.

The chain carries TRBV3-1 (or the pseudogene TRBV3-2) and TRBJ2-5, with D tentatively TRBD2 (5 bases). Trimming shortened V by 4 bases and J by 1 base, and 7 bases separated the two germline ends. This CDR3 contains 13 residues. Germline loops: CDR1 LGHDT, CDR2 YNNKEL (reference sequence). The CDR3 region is CASSRGGQETQYF. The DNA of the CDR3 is TGTGCCAGCAGCCGTGGAGGCCAAGAGACCCAGTACTTC.

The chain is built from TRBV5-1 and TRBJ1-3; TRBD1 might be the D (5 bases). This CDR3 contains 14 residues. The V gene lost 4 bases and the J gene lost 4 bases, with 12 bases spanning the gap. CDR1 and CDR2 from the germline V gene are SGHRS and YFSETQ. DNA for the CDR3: TGCGCCAGCAGCCCAACGGGGGTGGGAAACACCATATATTTT. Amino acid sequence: CASSPTGVGNTIYF.

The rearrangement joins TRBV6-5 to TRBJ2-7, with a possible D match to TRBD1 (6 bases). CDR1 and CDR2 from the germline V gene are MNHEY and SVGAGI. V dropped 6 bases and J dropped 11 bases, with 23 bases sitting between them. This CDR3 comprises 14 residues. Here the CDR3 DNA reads TGTGCCAGCAGACCCACAGGGTCGGGGAGTCGGGAGTACTTC. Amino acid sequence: CASRPTGSGSREYF.

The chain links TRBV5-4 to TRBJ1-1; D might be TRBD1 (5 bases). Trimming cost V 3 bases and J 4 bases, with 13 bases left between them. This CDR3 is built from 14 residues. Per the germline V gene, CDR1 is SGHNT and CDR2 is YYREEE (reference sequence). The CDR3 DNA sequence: TGTGCCAGCAGCTCAACCGTGGGGGGCACTGAAGCTTTCTTT. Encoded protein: CASSSTVGGTEAFF.

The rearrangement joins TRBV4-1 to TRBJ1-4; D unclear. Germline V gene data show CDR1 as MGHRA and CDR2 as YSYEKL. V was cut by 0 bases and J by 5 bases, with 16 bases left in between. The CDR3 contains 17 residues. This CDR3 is CASSQDPQAAYNEKLFF. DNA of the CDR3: TGCGCCAGCAGCCAAGACCCCCAGGCCGCTTACAATGAAAAACTGTTTTTT.

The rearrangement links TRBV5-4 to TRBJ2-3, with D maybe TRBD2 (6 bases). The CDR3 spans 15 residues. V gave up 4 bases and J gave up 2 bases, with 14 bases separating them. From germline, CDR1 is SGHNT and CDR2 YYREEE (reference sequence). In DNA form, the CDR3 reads TGTGCCAGCAGCCTGAGGAGGGTAAACACAGATACGCAGTATTTT. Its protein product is CASSLRRVNTDTQYF.

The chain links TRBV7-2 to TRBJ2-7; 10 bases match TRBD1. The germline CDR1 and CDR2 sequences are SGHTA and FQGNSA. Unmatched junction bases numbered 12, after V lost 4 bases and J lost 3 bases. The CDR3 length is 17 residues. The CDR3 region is CASSSREGDRGIYEQYF. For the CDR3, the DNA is TGTGCCAGCAGCTCACGGGAGGGGGACAGGGGAATCTACGAGCAGTACTTC.

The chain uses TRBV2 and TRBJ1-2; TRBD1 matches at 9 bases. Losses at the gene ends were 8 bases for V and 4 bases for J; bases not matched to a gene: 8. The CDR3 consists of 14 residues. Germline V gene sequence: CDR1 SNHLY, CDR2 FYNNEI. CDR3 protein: CASRSGQGTYGYTF. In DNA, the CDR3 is TGTGCCAGCCGATCCGGACAGGGGACCTATGGCTACACCTTC.

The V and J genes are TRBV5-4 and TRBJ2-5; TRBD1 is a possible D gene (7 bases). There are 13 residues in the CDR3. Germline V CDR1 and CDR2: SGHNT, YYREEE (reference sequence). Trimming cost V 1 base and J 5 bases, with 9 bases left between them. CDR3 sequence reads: CASSLSGGETQYF. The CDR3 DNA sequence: TGTGCCAGCAGCTTGTCAGGGGGGGAGACCCAGTACTTC. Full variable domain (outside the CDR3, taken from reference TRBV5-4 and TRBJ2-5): ETGVTQSPTHLIKTRGQQVTLRCSSQSGHNTVSWYQQALGQGPQFIFQYYREEENGRGNFPPRFSGLQFPNYSSELNVNALELDDSALYLCASSLSGGETQYFGPGTRLLVL.

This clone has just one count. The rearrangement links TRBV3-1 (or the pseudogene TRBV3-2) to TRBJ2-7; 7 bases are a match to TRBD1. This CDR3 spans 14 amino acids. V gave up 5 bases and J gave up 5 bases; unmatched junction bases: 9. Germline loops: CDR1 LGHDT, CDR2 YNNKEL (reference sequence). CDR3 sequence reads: CASSLRQGYDEQYF. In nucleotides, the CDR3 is TGTGCCAGCAGCTTACGACAGGGATATGACGAGCAGTACTTC.

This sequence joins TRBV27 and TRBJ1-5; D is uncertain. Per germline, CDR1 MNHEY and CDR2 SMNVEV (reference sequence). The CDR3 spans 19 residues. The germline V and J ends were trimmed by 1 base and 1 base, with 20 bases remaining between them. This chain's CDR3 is CASSLYGPEGFASNQPQHF. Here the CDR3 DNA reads TGTGCCAGCAGTTTATACGGCCCTGAGGGATTCGCGAGCAATCAGCCCCAGCATTTT.

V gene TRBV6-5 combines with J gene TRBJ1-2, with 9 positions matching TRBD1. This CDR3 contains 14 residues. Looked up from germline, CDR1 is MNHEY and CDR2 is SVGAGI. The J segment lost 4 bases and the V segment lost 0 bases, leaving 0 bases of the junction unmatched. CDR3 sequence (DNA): TGTGCCAGCAGTTACTCGACAGGGGGCTATGGCTACACCTTC. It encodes CASSYSTGGYGYTF.

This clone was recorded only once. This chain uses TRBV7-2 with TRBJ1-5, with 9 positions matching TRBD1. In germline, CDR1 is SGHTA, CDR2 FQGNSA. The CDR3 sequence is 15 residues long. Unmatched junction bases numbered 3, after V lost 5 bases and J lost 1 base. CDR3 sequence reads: CASSGQGLSNQPQHF. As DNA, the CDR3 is TGTGCCAGCAGCGGACAGGGGTTGAGCAATCAGCCCCAGCATTTT.

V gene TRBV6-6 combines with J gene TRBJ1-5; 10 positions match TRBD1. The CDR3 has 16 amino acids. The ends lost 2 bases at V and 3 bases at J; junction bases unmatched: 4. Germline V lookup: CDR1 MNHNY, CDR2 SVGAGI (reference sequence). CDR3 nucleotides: TGTGCCAGCAGTTACCCGGGACAGGGGATCAATCAGCCCCAGCATTTT. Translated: CASSYPGQGINQPQHF.

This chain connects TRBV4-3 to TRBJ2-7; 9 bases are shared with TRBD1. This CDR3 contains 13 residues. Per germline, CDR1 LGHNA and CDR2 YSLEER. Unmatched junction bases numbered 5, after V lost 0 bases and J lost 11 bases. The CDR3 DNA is TGCGCCAGCAGCCAAGAACCGTGGGACAGGGAGTACTTC. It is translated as CASSQEPWDREYF.

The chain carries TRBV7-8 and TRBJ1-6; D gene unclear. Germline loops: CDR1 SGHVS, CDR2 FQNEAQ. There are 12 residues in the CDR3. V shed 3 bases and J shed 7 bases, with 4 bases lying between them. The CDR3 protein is CASSLRNSPLHF. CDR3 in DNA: TGTGCCAGCAGCTTGAGGAATTCACCCCTCCACTTT. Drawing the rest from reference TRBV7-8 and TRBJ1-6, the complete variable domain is GAGVSQSPRYKVAKRGQDVALRCDPISGHVSLFWYQQALGQGPEFLTYFQNEAQLDKSGLPSDRFFAERPEGSVSTLKIQRTQQEDSAVYLCASSLRNSPLHFGNGTRLTVT.

The CDR3 nucleotides read TGTGCCACCAGTGGCCTCACGCGTACAGATACGCAGTATTTT. It codes for CATSGLTRTDTQYF. J is TRBJ2-3 and V is TRBV24-1, with D uncertain. Deletions cut 5 bases from V and 3 bases from J, with 11 bases between. From germline, CDR1 is KGHDR and CDR2 SFDVKD. The CDR3 covers 14 residues.

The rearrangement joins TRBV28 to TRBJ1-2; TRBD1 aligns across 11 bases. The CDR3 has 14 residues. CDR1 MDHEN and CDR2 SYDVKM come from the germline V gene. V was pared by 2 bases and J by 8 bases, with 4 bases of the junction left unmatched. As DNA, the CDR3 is TGTGCCAGCAGTTTAAGGGACAGGGGGTCAGGCTACACCTTC. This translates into CASSLRDRGSGYTF.